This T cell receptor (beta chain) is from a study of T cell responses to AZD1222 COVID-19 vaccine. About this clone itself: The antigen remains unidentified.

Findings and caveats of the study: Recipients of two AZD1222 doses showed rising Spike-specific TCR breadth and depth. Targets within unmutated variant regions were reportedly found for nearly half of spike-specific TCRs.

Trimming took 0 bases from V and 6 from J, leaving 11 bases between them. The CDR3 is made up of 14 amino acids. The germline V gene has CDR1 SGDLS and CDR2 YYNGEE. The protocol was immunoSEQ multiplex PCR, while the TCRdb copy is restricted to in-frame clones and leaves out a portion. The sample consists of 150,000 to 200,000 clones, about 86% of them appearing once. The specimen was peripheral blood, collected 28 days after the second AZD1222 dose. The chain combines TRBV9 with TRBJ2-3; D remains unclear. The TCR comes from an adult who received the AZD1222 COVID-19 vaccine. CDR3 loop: CASSVGLIADTQYF. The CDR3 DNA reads TGTGCCAGCAGCGTAGGGCTTATTGCGGATACGCAGTATTTT.